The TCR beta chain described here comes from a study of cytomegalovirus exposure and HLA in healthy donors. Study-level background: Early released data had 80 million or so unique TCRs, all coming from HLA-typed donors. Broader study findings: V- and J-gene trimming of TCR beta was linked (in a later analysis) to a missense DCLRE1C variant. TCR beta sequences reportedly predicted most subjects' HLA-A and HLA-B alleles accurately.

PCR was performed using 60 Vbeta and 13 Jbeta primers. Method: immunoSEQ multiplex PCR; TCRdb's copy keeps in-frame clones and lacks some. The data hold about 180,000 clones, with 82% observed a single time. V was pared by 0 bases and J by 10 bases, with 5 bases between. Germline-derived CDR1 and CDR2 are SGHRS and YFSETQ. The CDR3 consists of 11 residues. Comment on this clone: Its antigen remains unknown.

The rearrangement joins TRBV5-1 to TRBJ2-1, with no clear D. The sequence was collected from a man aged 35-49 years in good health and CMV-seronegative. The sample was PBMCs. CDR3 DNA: TGCGCCAGCAGCTTGGCAGGCGAGCAGTTCTTC. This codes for CASSLAGEQFF.